The sequence of this T cell receptor (beta chain) was determined in a study of cytomegalovirus exposure and HLA in healthy donors. Study observations and caveats: The study designated 150 or so TCR beta chains cytomegalovirus-associated.

For this clone: As yet, its antigen is unknown.

Germline V lookup: CDR1 SGHAT, CDR2 FQNNGV. This CDR3 spans 18 amino acids. With 4 bases removed from V and 3 bases from J, the gap between germline ends came to 25 bases. Only in-frame clones appear in the TCRdb table, and some are missing; sequencing was by immunoSEQ multiplex PCR. The sample consists of tens of thousands of clones, roughly 91% of them appearing once. This receptor was obtained from a man aged 25 to 40 in good health and CMV-seronegative. The V gene is TRBV11-2, the J gene TRBJ2-7, with a weak D call TRBD2 (6 bases). The sample consisted of PBMCs. The CDR3 nucleotides are TGTGCCAGCAGCTCGACCACTAATCTCGGGGGACGGCTCTACGAGCAGTACTTC. Encoded protein: CASSSTTNLGGRLYEQYF.